This T cell receptor (beta chain) was profiled in a study of cytomegalovirus exposure and HLA in healthy donors. Study observations and caveats: According to an earlier analysis, most TCR beta V segments yielded productive rearrangements about 87% or about 30% of the time. Cytomegalovirus-associated status was assigned to about 160 TCR beta chains.

It was with 60 Vbeta and 13 Jbeta primers that the PCR ran. The protocol was immunoSEQ multiplex PCR, while the TCRdb copy is restricted to in-frame clones and leaves out a portion. The sample lists 150,000 to 200,000 clones; roughly 80% were seen once. The V segment lost 1 base and the J segment 5 bases; nucleotides outside the gene matches: 5. Germline V gene sequence: CDR1 SGDLS, CDR2 YYNGEE. The CDR3 is 15 residues long. As regards this clone: The target antigen is unknown.

The sequence derives from a human donor in good health. Sequencing used PBMCs. The rearrangement joins TRBV9 to TRBJ2-1, with 8 bases aligning to TRBD2. The CDR3, as DNA: TGTGCCAGCAGCGTATCGGGGGGGAAGAACAATGAGCAGTTCTTC. Amino acids: CASSVSGGKNNEQFF.